This T cell receptor beta chain was observed in a study of blood T cells in healthy people across ages. The V end lost 5 bases, the J end lost 4 bases, and 17 bases lay between the germline ends. The CDR3 spans 15 residues. Germline V CDR1 and CDR2: MNHEY, SMNVEV (reference sequence). Primers used in a second PCR of roughly 7 to 12 cycles were a sample-barcoded 5' primer and a J-beta primer mix. MiXCR, run by TCRdb on the 5' RACE reads, gives a single entry per CDR3 protein. The data show roughly 1 million distinct CDR3 sequences, about 23% seen once. With each sample, at least 5 micrograms of total RNA were extracted. The same sample was also studied in work on T cells of mothers and their children. That source notes: Each mother gave over 8.5 million TCR beta CDR3 reads; each child, about 3 million. Related and unrelated pairs show similar shaping of TCR recombination output by thymic selection. Versus unrelated pairs, overlap was slightly higher in related mother-child pairs, without reaching significance.

The TCR sequence derives from a girl aged 2 to 9 in good health. V usage is TRBV27 and J usage is TRBJ2-5; tentatively, D is TRBD1 or TRBD2 (5 bases each). Sequenced material: blood. The CDR3: CASSVRGRDAETQYF. CDR3 in DNA: TGTGCCAGCAGTGTTAGGGGCAGGGACGCAGAGACCCAGTACTTC.